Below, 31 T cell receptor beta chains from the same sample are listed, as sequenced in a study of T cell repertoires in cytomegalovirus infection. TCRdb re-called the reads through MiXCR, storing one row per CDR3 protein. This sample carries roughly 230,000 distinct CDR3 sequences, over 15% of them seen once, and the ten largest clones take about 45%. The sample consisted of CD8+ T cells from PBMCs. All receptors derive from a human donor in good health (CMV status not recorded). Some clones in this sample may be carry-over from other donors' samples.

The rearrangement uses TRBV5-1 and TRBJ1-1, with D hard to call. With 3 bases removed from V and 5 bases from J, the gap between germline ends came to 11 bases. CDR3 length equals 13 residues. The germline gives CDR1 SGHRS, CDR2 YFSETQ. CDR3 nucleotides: TGCGCCAGCAGCTCCCTTGAGGGAACTGAAGCTTTCTTT. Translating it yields CASSSLEGTEAFF.

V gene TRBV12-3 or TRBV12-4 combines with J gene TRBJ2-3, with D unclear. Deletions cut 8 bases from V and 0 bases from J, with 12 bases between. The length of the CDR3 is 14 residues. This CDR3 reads CASSPAASTDTQYF. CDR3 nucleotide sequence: TGTGCCAGCTCACCGGCGGCCAGCACAGATACGCAGTATTTT.

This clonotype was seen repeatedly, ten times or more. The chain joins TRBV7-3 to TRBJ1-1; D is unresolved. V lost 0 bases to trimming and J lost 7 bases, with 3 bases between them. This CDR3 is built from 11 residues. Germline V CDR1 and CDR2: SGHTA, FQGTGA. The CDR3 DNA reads TGTGCCAGCAGCTTAACGGTTGAAGCTTTCTTT. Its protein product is CASSLTVEAFF.

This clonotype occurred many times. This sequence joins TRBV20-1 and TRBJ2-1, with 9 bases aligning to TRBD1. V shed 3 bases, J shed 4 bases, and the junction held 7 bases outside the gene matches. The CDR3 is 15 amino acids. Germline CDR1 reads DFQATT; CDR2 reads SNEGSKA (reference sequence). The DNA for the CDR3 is TGCAGTGCTAGCCCCGGGACAGGGAATTACAATGAGCAGTTCTTC. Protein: CSASPGTGNYNEQFF.

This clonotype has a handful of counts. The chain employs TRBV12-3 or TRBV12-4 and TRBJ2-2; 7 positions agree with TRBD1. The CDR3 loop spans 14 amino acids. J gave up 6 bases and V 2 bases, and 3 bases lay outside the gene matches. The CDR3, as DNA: TGTGCCAGCAGTTTACACAGGGGTTCCGGGGAGCTGTTTTTT. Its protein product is CASSLHRGSGELFF.

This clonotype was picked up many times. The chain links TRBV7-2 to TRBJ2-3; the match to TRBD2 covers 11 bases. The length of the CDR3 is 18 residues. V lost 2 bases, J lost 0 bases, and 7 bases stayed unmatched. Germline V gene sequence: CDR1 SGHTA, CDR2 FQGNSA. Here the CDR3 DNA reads TGTGCCAGCAGCTTACGGGGGACTAGCGGCACTAGCACAGATACGCAGTATTTT. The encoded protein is CASSLRGTSGTSTDTQYF.

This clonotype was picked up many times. CDR3 bases: TGTGCCAGCATGGGAGGGGACTATGGCTACACCTTC. Translated: CASMGGDYGYTF. The chain combines TRBV28 with TRBJ1-2, with a weak D call TRBD1 (5 bases). The V gene's germline CDR1 is MDHEN and CDR2 SYDVKM. The CDR3 has 12 residues. V shed 7 bases and J shed 3 bases, with 9 bases lying between them.

CDR3 nucleotides: TGTGCCAGCATAAAGGGGGGGAACAATGAGCAGTTCTTC. It translates to CASIKGGNNEQFF. The chain is built from TRBV12-3 or TRBV12-4 and TRBJ2-1, with D possibly being TRBD2 (7 bases). The CDR3 has 13 amino acids. The V end was cut by 7 bases, the J end by 5 bases, with 12 bases between.

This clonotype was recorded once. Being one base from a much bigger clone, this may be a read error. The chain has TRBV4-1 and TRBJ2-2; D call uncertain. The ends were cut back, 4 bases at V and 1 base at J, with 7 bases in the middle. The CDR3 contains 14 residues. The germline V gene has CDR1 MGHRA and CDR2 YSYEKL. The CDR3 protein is CASSPRQNTGELFF. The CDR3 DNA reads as TGCGCCAGCAGCCCGAGACAGAACACCGGGGAGCTGTTTTTT.

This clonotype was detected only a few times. Here the CDR3 DNA reads TGCAGCGTTGAACTGCGGGGGGGCCGTGCCGATACGCAGTATTTT. This codes for CSVELRGGRADTQYF. The gene calls are TRBV29-1 and TRBJ2-3, with 9 bases matching TRBD2. J was trimmed by 6 bases and V by 2 bases; bases with no gene match: 9. CDR1 and CDR2 (germline): SQVTM, ANQGSEA. This CDR3 spans 15 amino acids.

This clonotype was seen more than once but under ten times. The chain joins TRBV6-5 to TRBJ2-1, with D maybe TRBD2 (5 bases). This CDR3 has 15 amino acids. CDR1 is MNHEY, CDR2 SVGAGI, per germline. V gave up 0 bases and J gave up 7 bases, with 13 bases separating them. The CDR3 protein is CASSYSASPRNEQFF. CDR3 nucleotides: TGTGCCAGCAGTTACTCGGCTAGCCCGAGGAATGAGCAGTTCTTC.

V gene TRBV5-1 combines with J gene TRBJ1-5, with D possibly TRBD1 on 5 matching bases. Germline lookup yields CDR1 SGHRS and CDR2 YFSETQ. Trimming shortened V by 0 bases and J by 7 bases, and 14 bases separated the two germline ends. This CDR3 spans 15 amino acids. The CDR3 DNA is TGCGCCAGCAGCTTGGCGTCAGGGCTTGAGCAGCCCCAGCATTTT. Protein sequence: CASSLASGLEQPQHF.

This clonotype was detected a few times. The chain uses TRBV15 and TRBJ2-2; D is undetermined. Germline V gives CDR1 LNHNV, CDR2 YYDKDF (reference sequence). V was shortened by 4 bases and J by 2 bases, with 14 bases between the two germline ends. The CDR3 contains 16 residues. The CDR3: CATSTDRTVNTGELFF. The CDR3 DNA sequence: TGTGCCACCAGCACCGACCGGACGGTTAACACCGGGGAGCTGTTTTTT.

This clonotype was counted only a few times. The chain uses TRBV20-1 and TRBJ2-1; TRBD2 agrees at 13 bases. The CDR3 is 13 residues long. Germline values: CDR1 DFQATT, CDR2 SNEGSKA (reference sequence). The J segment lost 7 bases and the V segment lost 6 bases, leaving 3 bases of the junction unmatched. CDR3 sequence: CSAEGLAGNEQFF. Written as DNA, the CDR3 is TGCAGTGCCGAGGGACTAGCGGGGAATGAGCAGTTCTTC.

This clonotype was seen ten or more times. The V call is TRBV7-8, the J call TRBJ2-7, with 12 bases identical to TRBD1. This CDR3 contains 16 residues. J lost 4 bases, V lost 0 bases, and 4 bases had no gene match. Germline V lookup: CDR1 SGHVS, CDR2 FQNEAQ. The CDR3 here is CASSLAGQGAQYEQYF. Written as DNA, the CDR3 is TGTGCCAGCAGCTTAGCGGGACAGGGGGCGCAGTACGAGCAGTACTTC.

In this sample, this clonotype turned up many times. The CDR3 spells CASSGYSGSSYNEQFF. The CDR3 DNA reads as TGTGCCAGCAGCGGATATTCGGGTAGCTCCTACAATGAGCAGTTCTTC. This chain connects TRBV7-9 to TRBJ2-1; D is ambiguous. The CDR3 consists of 16 residues. Trimming stripped 5 bases from V and 0 bases from J, with 14 bases between. CDR1 is SEHNR, CDR2 FQNEAQ, per germline (reference sequence).

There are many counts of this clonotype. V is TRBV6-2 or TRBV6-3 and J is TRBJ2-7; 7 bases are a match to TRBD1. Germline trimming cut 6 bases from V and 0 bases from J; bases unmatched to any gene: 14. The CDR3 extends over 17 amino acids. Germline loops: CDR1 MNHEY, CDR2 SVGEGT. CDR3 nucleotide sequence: TGTGCCAGCAGCTCCCCCTACAACCGGGACAGCTCCTACGAGCAGTACTTC. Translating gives CASSSPYNRDSSYEQYF.

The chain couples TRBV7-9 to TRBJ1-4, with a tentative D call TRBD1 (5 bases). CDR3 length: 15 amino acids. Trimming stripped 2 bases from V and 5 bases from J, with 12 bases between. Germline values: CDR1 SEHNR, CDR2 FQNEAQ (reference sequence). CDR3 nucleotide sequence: TGTGCCAGCAGCTTAATCGACAGCCAAAATGAAAAACTGTTTTTT. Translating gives CASSLIDSQNEKLFF.

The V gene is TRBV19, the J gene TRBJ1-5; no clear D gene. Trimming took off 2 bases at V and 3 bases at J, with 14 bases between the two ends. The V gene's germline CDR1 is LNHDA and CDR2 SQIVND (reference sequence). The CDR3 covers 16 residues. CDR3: CASSISLGGINQPQHF. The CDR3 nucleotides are TGTGCCAGTAGTATATCGTTGGGCGGCATCAATCAGCCCCAGCATTTT.

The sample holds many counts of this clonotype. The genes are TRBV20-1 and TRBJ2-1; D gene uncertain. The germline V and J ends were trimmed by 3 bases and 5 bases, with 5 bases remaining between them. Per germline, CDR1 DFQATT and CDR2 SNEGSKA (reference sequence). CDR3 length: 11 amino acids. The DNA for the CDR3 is TGCAGTGCTAGTAGTCACAATGAGCAGTTCTTC. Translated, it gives CSASSHNEQFF.

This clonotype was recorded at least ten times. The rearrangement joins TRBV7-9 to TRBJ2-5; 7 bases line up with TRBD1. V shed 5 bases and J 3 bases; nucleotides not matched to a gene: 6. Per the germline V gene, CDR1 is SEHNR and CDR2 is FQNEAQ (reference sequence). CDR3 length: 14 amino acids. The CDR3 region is CASSLWQGEETQYF. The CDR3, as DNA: TGTGCCAGCAGCCTGTGGCAGGGGGAAGAGACCCAGTACTTC. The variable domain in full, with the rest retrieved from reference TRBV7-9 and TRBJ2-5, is DTGVSQNPRHKITKRGQNVTFRCDPISEHNRLYWYRQTLGQGPEFLTYFQNEAQLEKSRLLSDRFSAERPKGSFSTLEIQRTEQGDSAMYLCASSLWQGEETQYFGPGTRLLVL.

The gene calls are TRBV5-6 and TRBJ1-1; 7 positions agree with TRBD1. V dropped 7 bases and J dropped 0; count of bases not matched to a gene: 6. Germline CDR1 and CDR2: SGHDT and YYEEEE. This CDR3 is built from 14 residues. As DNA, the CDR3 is TGTGCCAGCTCGACAGGGATATTGAACACTGAAGCTTTCTTT. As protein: CASSTGILNTEAFF.

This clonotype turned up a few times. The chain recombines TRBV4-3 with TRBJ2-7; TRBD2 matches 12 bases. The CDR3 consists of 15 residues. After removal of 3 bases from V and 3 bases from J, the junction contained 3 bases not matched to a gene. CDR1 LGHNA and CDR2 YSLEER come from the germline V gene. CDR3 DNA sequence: TGCGCCAGCAGCCATCGGACTAGCGGGGACTACGAGCAGTACTTC. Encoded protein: CASSHRTSGDYEQYF.

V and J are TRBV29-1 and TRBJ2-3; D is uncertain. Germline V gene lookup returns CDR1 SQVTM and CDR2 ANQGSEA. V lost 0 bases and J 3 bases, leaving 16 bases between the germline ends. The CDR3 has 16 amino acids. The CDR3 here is CSVEDWSRAQTDTQYF. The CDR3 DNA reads TGCAGCGTTGAAGATTGGAGTAGGGCCCAAACAGATACGCAGTATTTT.

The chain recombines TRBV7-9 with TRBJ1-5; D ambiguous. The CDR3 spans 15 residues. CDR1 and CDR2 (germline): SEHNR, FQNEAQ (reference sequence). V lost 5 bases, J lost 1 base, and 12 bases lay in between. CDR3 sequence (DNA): TGTGCCAGCAGCCATAAAGACACCAGCAATCAGCCCCAGCATTTT. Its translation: CASSHKDTSNQPQHF.

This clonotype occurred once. CDR3 in DNA: TGTGCCAGTGGGGGCTACTCTAGGGCATCGAGCTCCTACAATGAGCAGTTCTTC. This codes for CASGGYSRASSSYNEQFF. This chain connects TRBV19 to TRBJ2-1, with D possibly matching TRBD1 (6 bases). Trimming took 8 bases from V and 0 from J, leaving 23 bases between them. The CDR3 has 18 residues. Germline values: CDR1 LNHDA, CDR2 SQIVND (reference sequence).

The CDR3: CASSIAALGGGLFNEQFF. The CDR3 DNA follows: TGTGCCAGTAGTATAGCCGCCTTGGGGGGGGGCCTCTTCAATGAGCAGTTCTTC. The genes are TRBV19 and TRBJ2-1; possible D gene TRBD2, 7 bases. CDR1 is LNHDA, CDR2 SQIVND, per germline (reference sequence). The CDR3 contains 18 residues. Trimming took off 1 base at V and 6 bases at J, with 22 bases between the two ends.

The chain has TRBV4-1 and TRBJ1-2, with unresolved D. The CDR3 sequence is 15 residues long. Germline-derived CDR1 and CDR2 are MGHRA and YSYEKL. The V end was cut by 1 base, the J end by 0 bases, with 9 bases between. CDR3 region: CASSQGSGANYGYTF. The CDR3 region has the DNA TGCGCCAGCAGCCAAGGAAGCGGAGCTAACTATGGCTACACCTTC.

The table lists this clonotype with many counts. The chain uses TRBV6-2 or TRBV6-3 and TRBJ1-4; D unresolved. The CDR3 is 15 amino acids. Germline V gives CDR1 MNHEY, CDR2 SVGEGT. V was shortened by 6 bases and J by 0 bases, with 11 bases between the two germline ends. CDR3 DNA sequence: TGTGCCAGCAGATCAGACATTGCAACTAATGAAAAACTGTTTTTT. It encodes CASRSDIATNEKLFF.

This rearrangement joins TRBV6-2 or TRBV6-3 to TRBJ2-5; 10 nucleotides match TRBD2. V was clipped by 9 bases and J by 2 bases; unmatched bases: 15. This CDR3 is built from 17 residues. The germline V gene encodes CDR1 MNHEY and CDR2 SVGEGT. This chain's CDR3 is CARDDGLAGAQQETQYF. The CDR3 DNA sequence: TGTGCCAGAGACGACGGGCTAGCGGGAGCTCAACAAGAGACCCAGTACTTC.

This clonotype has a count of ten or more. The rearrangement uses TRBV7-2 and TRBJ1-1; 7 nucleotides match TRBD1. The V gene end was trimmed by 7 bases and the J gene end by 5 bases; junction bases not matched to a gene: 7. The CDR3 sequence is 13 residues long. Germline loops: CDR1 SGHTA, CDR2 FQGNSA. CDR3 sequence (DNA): TGTGCCAGCAATGAAGGGGGCGCGACTGAAGCTTTCTTT. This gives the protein CASNEGGATEAFF.